Listed below are T cell receptor beta chains from one sample, sequenced in a study of somatic mutations in cytotoxic T cells in rheumatoid arthritis. Repertoires were generated with immunoSEQ multiplex PCR, while TCRdb's copy carries only in-frame clones and drops some. The table lists roughly 13,000 clones, roughly 82% of them singletons. Input material: CD8+ T cells sorted from blood. These receptors were obtained from an adult with rheumatoid arthritis. CDR3s include the opening cysteine and the closing phenylalanine or tryptophan.

v_call	cdr3_length	j_call	cdr3_aa
TRBV5-6	14	TRBJ1-5	CASSSGTSFHTQHF
TRBV5-8	14	TRBJ2-3	CASSLTSGADTQYF
TRBV29-1	15	TRBJ2-1	CSVSTGIAGFNEQFF
TRBV11-1	15	TRBJ1-3	CASSSGPLSGNTIYF
TRBV19	13	TRBJ2-7	CASSPAGSYEQYF
TRBV7-2	15	TRBJ1-1	CASSAKGPTYTEAFF
TRBV27	12	TRBJ1-4	CASMGENEKLFF
TRBV5-1	16	TRBJ2-7	CASSFGPTGGVYEQYF
TRBV4-2	14	TRBJ1-2	CASSQYPGGDGYTF
TRBV11-2	15	TRBJ1-2	CASRLTGGVDYGYTF
TRBV7-2	16	TRBJ2-1	CASSLVVGGHYNEQFF
TRBV5-5	15	TRBJ1-5	CASRLGGGSNQPQHF
TRBV6-5	15	TRBJ2-7	CASSYSRGKLYEQYF
TRBV13	13	TRBJ1-1	CASSFYSNTEAFF
TRBV11-2	14	TRBJ2-5	CASRAGDHQETQYF
TRBV28	14	TRBJ2-7	CASSFLESHYEQYF
TRBV4-1	18	TRBJ2-2	CASSPLGLGQDNTGELFF
TRBV5-8	16	TRBJ2-2	CASSLRWDRNTGELFF
TRBV19	15	TRBJ2-5	CASSIGTGASETQYF
TRBV4-2	15	TRBJ1-2	CASSQDRGGNYGYTF
TRBV13	13	TRBJ2-1	CASSLGLAGQQFF
TRBV7-9	13	TRBJ1-5	CASSQDANQPQHF
TRBV27	14	TRBJ1-4	CASSLGHIGEKLFF
TRBV7-2	16	TRBJ1-4	CASSPIPGVGDEKLFF
TRBV15	13	TRBJ1-5	CATSEGTSQPQHF
TRBV18	15	TRBJ2-6	CASSPTWSGANVLTF
TRBV11-3	16	TRBJ2-7	CASSLREGQGSHEQYF
TRBV10-3	11	TRBJ2-2	CAISATGELFF
TRBV7-2	12	TRBJ1-1	CASSLRGLYAFF
TRBV9	15	TRBJ2-6	CASSVRFAGANVLTF
TRBV4-1	16	TRBJ2-7	CASSQSPEQYSYEQYF
TRBV27	14	TRBJ2-4	CASSTGGIKNIQYF
TRBV7-6	13	TRBJ1-2	CASSPASNYGYTF
TRBV5-1	16	TRBJ2-3	CASKKTSGRGTDTQYF
TRBV18	13	TRBJ1-1	CASSPGSNTEAFF
TRBV19	14	TRBJ1-1	CASSIVAGPTEAFF
TRBV5-5	14	TRBJ1-1	CASSLWDTGTEAFF
TRBV28	15	TRBJ1-2	CASTPRGGYSYGYTF
TRBV28	13	TRBJ2-7	CASRPGTAYEQYF
TRBV27	13	TRBJ2-2	CASSWENTGELFF
TRBV10-3	14	TRBJ2-2	CAIRAQGTTGELFF
TRBV7-9	14	TRBJ2-7	CASSFPLAPLEQYF
TRBV7-9	16	TRBJ2-7	CASSSEPTGAGDEQYF
TRBV4-3	15	TRBJ1-3	CASSQEFPGPDTIYF
TRBV2	15	TRBJ2-7	CASSEARDRGNEQYF
TRBV6-4	17	TRBJ2-1	CASSVYGGLAEVSEQFF
TRBV19	10	TRBJ1-2	CASWGGGYTF
TRBV4-1	16	TRBJ2-7	CASSQQGGRATYEQYF
TRBV9	15	TRBJ2-1	CASSGPGRGYNEQFF
TRBV4-2	14	TRBJ2-7	CAAGPTGELDEQYF
TRBV4-1	14	TRBJ1-4	CASSQPGVGEKLFF
TRBV28	14	TRBJ1-1	CASSFPTLNTEAFF
TRBV29-1	15	TRBJ2-2	CSVEVAGAETGELFF
TRBV7-8	18	TRBJ1-5	CASSLERDSGGWNQPQHF
TRBV19	16	TRBJ1-4	CASSKQTGGLDEKLFF